These 27 T cell receptor beta chains were all obtained from the same sample, sequenced in a study of cytomegalovirus exposure and HLA in healthy donors. Use of 60 Vbeta and 13 Jbeta primers characterized the PCR. Profiling relied on immunoSEQ multiplex PCR, and the TCRdb table lists in-frame clones only, not all of them. The table includes over 100,000 clones, roughly 80% detected once. Sample: PBMCs. These receptor sequences come from a man aged 35-49 years in good health and CMV-seronegative.

The rearrangement joins TRBV18 to TRBJ2-1; the match to TRBD2 covers 11 bases. J was trimmed by 6 bases and V by 3 bases; bases with no gene match: 4. The CDR3 spans 15 residues. The germline V gene encodes CDR1 KGHSH and CDR2 LQKENI. CDR3 coding DNA: TGTGCCAGCTCACCGGGACTAGCGGAGATCAATGAGCAGTTCTTC. The encoded protein is CASSPGLAEINEQFF.

The chain uses TRBV2 and TRBJ1-1, with 7 bases matching TRBD1. Germline loops: CDR1 SNHLY, CDR2 FYNNEI. The V segment lost 4 bases and the J segment 4 bases; nucleotides outside the gene matches: 3. The CDR3 runs to 13 residues. This chain's CDR3 is CASSVRDSTEAFF. The DNA of the CDR3 is TGTGCCAGCAGTGTTAGGGACAGCACTGAAGCTTTCTTT.

CDR3 DNA sequence: TGCGCCAGCAGCTTGGCGGGGGGCGACAATCAGCCCCAGCATTTT. Residues: CASSLAGGDNQPQHF. This chain links TRBV5-1 with TRBJ1-5; D may be TRBD1 (6 bases). The germline V and J ends were trimmed by 0 bases and 3 bases, with 10 bases remaining between them. The CDR3 loop spans 15 amino acids. CDR1 is SGHRS, CDR2 YFSETQ, per germline.

This clone was picked up one time. The chain joins TRBV5-6 to TRBJ1-4; D perhaps matches TRBD1 (6 bases). V was cut by 2 bases and J by 5 bases, with 10 bases left in between. Germline V gene data show CDR1 as SGHDT and CDR2 as YYEEEE. This CDR3 has 14 residues. As DNA, the CDR3 is TGTGCCAGCAGCTTCAAGGGACAAAATGAAAAACTGTTTTTT. This translates into CASSFKGQNEKLFF. Complete variable domain (other parts from reference TRBV5-6 and TRBJ1-4): DAGVTQSPTHLIKTRGQQVTLRCSPKSGHDTVSWYQQALGQGPQFIFQYYEEEERQRGNFPDRFSGHQFPNYSSELNVNALLLGDSALYLCASSFKGQNEKLFFGSGTQLSVL.

The chain uses TRBV10-3 and TRBJ1-5, with 7 nucleotides matching TRBD1. This CDR3 contains 14 residues. The germline V gene encodes CDR1 ENHRY and CDR2 SYGVKD. V lost 8 bases to trimming and J lost 3 bases; unmatched junction nucleotides: 7. CDR3 amino acids: CAIGHDRVNQPQHF. CDR3 bases: TGTGCCATCGGCCACGACAGGGTCAATCAGCCCCAGCATTTT.

This clone occurred a few times. The rearrangement joins TRBV7-3 to TRBJ2-2; 10 nucleotides match TRBD2. With 3 bases clipped from V and 3 bases from J, the junction kept 7 bases outside the gene matches. Germline V gene data show CDR1 as SGHTA and CDR2 as FQGTGA. The CDR3 has 17 amino acids. The CDR3 bases are TGTGCCAGCAGCTTCTTAGCGGGAGGTATTGACACCGGGGAGCTGTTTTTT. Encoded protein: CASSFLAGGIDTGELFF. The full variable domain, its missing parts supplied by reference TRBV7-3 and TRBJ2-2, is GAGVSQTPSNKVTEKGKYVELRCDPISGHTALYWYRQSLGQGPEFLIYFQGTGAADDSGLPNDRFFAVRPEGSVSTLKIQRTERGDSAVYLCASSFLAGGIDTGELFFGEGSRLTVL.

This clone was seen a single time. The chain carries TRBV13 and TRBJ2-7, with TRBD1 matching over 9 bases. After removal of 6 bases from V and 3 bases from J, the junction contained 3 bases not matched to a gene. Germline CDR1 PRHDT, CDR2 FYEKMQ (reference sequence). CDR3 length: 13 amino acids. The CDR3, as DNA: TGTGCCAGCAGGCCGACAGGGGGCTACGAGCAGTACTTC. It specifies CASRPTGGYEQYF.

V usage is TRBV11-2 and J usage is TRBJ2-1, with 8 bases fitting TRBD2. Germline V gene sequence: CDR1 SGHAT, CDR2 FQNNGV. V was pared by 6 bases and J by 4 bases, with 11 bases of the junction left unmatched. CDR3 length: 16 residues. The CDR3 protein is CASSPQVGGGYNEQFF. The CDR3 nucleotides are TGTGCCAGCAGTCCTCAGGTTGGCGGGGGGTACAATGAGCAGTTCTTC. Complete variable domain (other parts from reference TRBV11-2 and TRBJ2-1): EAGVAQSPRYKIIEKRQSVAFWCNPISGHATLYWYQQILGQGPKLLIQFQNNGVVDDSQLPKDRFSAERLKGVDSTLKIQPAKLEDSAVYLCASSPQVGGGYNEQFFGPGTRLTVL.

This sequence joins TRBV29-1 and TRBJ1-6; TRBD1 matches at 7 bases. Trimming cost V 7 bases and J 5 bases; bases outside gene matches: 5. The CDR3 is 13 residues long. Germline V gene lookup returns CDR1 SQVTM and CDR2 ANQGSEA. The CDR3 protein is CSARRGDNSPLHF. CDR3 coding DNA: TGCAGCGCCCGCAGGGGGGATAATTCACCCCTCCACTTT. The whole variable domain, remainder taken from reference TRBV29-1 and TRBJ1-6, is SAVISQKPSRDICQRGTSLTIQCQVDSQVTMMFWYRQQPGQSLTLIATANQGSEATYESGFVIDKFPISRPNLTFSTLTVSNMSPEDSSIYLCSARRGDNSPLHFGNGTRLTVT.

This clone was seen only a few times. CDR3 in amino acids: CASSQGGVPMNTEAFF. CDR3 in DNA: TGTGCCAGCAGTCAAGGGGGGGTCCCAATGAACACTGAAGCTTTCTTT. V is TRBV6-1 and J is TRBJ1-1; D might be TRBD1 (6 bases). The CDR3 loop spans 16 amino acids. Germline V gives CDR1 MNHNS, CDR2 SASEGT. V shed 5 bases and J shed 0 bases, with 16 bases lying between them.

The chain has TRBV7-2 and TRBJ1-6; D possibly corresponds to TRBD1 (5 bases). CDR3 size: 14 residues. Trimming pared 5 bases from V and 9 bases from J, leaving 14 bases between. Germline V gene lookup returns CDR1 SGHTA and CDR2 FQGNSA. CDR3 protein: CASSPSLQGSPLHF. The CDR3 DNA follows: TGTGCCAGCAGCCCCAGCCTTCAGGGTTCACCCCTCCACTTT. The full variable domain, with the rest looked up from reference TRBV7-2 and TRBJ1-6, is GAGVSQSPSNKVTEKGKDVELRCDPISGHTALYWYRQSLGQGLEFLIYFQGNSAPDKSGLPSDRFSAERTGGSVSTLTIQRTQQEDSAVYLCASSPSLQGSPLHFGNGTRLTVT.

In its sample, this clone was seen a few times. The chain links TRBV4-3 to TRBJ2-7, with 7 bases identical to TRBD1. V trimming: 0 bases; J trimming: 0 bases; junction bases outside the gene matches: 5. Per the germline V gene, CDR1 is LGHNA and CDR2 is YSLEER. The CDR3 runs 16 residues. The CDR3 DNA reads as TGCGCCAGCAGCCAAGATCAGGGACAGTCCTCCTACGAGCAGTACTTC. Amino acid sequence: CASSQDQGQSSYEQYF.

The chain uses TRBV13 and TRBJ2-1; D is undetermined. Trimming removed 2 bases at V and 7 bases at J, with 12 bases between. This CDR3 has 14 residues. CDR1 and CDR2 from the germline V gene are PRHDT and FYEKMQ (reference sequence). Here the CDR3 DNA reads TGTGCCAGCAGCTTACGCCTAGAAATAAATGAGCAGTTCTTC. This translates into CASSLRLEINEQFF.

This chain's CDR3 is CASSLVTGGRVDEQFF. DNA of the CDR3: TGTGCCAGCAGCTTAGTGACGGGCGGGAGGGTGGATGAGCAGTTCTTC. The chain carries TRBV7-8 and TRBJ2-1, with 9 bases lining up with TRBD2. The ends lost 1 base at V and 8 bases at J; junction bases unmatched: 9. The CDR3 totals 16 residues. Per the germline V gene, CDR1 is SGHVS and CDR2 is FQNEAQ. The whole variable domain, remainder taken from reference TRBV7-8 and TRBJ2-1, is GAGVSQSPRYKVAKRGQDVALRCDPISGHVSLFWYQQALGQGPEFLTYFQNEAQLDKSGLPSDRFFAERPEGSVSTLKIQRTQQEDSAVYLCASSLVTGGRVDEQFFGPGTRLTVL.

The gene calls are TRBV28 and TRBJ1-2; D remains unclear. Trimming took off 9 bases at V and 4 bases at J, with 21 bases between the two ends. The V gene's germline CDR1 is MDHEN and CDR2 SYDVKM. The CDR3 contains 15 residues. The CDR3 DNA is TGTGCCAGTACCCCCGCCGGTTCGGGTTCCTATGGCTACACCTTC. Protein sequence: CASTPAGSGSYGYTF.

This chain links TRBV29-1 with TRBJ2-4; 7 bases fit TRBD2. There are 12 residues in the CDR3. V lost 7 bases and J lost 1; bases outside the gene matches: 1. From germline, CDR1 is SQVTM and CDR2 ANQGSEA. CDR3 in DNA: TGCAGCGGGGGGGGTGCCAAAAACATTCAGTACTTC. Its protein product is CSGGGAKNIQYF.

The gene calls are TRBV7-8 and TRBJ1-5; D is unresolved. CDR1 and CDR2 from the germline V gene are SGHVS and FQNEAQ. The CDR3 has 15 residues. V lost 0 bases, J lost 4 bases, and 10 bases lay in between. The CDR3 bases are TGTGCCAGCAGCTTAGCCTACAGTACAAATCAGCCCCAGCATTTT. Translating gives CASSLAYSTNQPQHF.

The chain uses TRBV2 and TRBJ2-7; maybe TRBD1 (6 bases). The V gene's germline CDR1 is SNHLY and CDR2 FYNNEI. Trimming removed 7 bases from V and 0 bases from J, with 10 bases in between. This CDR3 region has 13 residues. CDR3 DNA: TGTGCCAGCATGGACAGTTTCTCCTACGAGCAGTACTTC. Its protein product is CASMDSFSYEQYF.

CDR3 in DNA: TGTGCCAGCAGCGCCACAGGGATGGTTGAGACCCAGTACTTC. This sequence encodes CASSATGMVETQYF. The chain joins TRBV9 to TRBJ2-5; TRBD1 is a possible D gene (6 bases). This CDR3 comprises 14 residues. Germline V gene lookup returns CDR1 SGDLS and CDR2 YYNGEE. V was clipped by 3 bases and J by 5 bases, with 14 bases between them. The full variable domain, in which reference TRBV9 and TRBJ2-5 provide the parts outside the CDR3, is DSGVTQTPKHLITATGQRVTLRCSPRSGDLSVYWYQQSLDQGLQFLIQYYNGEERAKGNILERFSAQQFPDLHSELNLSSLELGDSALYFCASSATGMVETQYFGPGTRLLVL.

This clone was seen only a few times. The chain combines TRBV5-1 with TRBJ2-2, with D possibly matching TRBD1 (5 bases). Trimming took 0 bases from V and 0 from J, leaving 15 bases between them. CDR1 is SGHRS, CDR2 YFSETQ, per germline. The length of the CDR3 is 18 residues. In nucleotides, the CDR3 is TGCGCCAGCAGCTTGGAGGGGTGGGGAATCGCGAACACCGGGGAGCTGTTTTTT. Protein product: CASSLEGWGIANTGELFF. Combining the CDR3 with reference TRBV5-1 and TRBJ2-2 gives the whole variable domain KAGVTQTPRYLIKTRGQQVTLSCSPISGHRSVSWYQQTPGQGLQFLFEYFSETQRNKGNFPGRFSGRQFSNSRSEMNVSTLELGDSALYLCASSLEGWGIANTGELFFGEGSRLTVL.

This sequence joins TRBV2 and TRBJ2-2; weak D call: TRBD2 (5 bases). Trimming took off 5 bases at V and 1 base at J, with 17 bases between the two ends. The germline V gene has CDR1 SNHLY and CDR2 FYNNEI. This CDR3 comprises 17 residues. The DNA of the CDR3 is TGTGCCAGCAGTCTCTATAGTGAACTAGTGAACACCGGGGAGCTGTTTTTT. Encoded protein: CASSLYSELVNTGELFF.

The chain carries TRBV7-2 and TRBJ1-4, with a weak D call TRBD1 (6 bases). Trimming left V 5 bases short and J 7 bases short, with 17 bases between. Germline values: CDR1 SGHTA, CDR2 FQGNSA. This CDR3 contains 15 residues. In DNA, the CDR3 is TGTGCCAGCAGCCAGACAGGTTCAGGGGCTGAAAAACTGTTTTTT. Its protein is CASSQTGSGAEKLFF.

The chain couples TRBV5-1 to TRBJ2-7; possibly TRBD2 for D (7 bases). The V end lost 0 bases, the J end lost 0 bases, and 10 bases lay between the germline ends. The CDR3 sequence is 15 residues long. Germline V CDR1 and CDR2: SGHRS, YFSETQ. CDR3 coding DNA: TGCGCCAGCAGCTTGGACGGGGGGCCCTCCTACGAGCAGTACTTC. Residues: CASSLDGGPSYEQYF.

This CDR3 is CASSSGQGSNQPQHF. The CDR3 DNA sequence: TGTGCCAGCAGCTCGGGACAGGGTAGCAATCAGCCCCAGCATTTT. This chain uses TRBV7-2 with TRBJ1-5, with TRBD1 identical over 9 bases. Trimming took 4 bases from V and 0 from J; bases not matched to a gene: 1. This CDR3 has 15 amino acids. The germline V gene encodes CDR1 SGHTA and CDR2 FQGNSA.

The chain combines TRBV5-1 with TRBJ1-1; a weak D match, TRBD1 (6 bases). CDR3 length equals 15 residues. V was clipped by 7 bases and J by 0 bases, with 16 bases between them. Per germline, CDR1 SGHRS and CDR2 YFSETQ. CDR3 bases: TGCGCCAGCCGGACAGTTGGGGGATTGAACACTGAAGCTTTCTTT. Translated: CASRTVGGLNTEAFF.

In its sample, this clone was seen once. The rearrangement joins TRBV7-8 to TRBJ2-1; possible D gene TRBD2, 6 bases. CDR3 length: 13 residues. Trimming left V 4 bases short and J 12 bases short, with 16 bases between. Germline V gene sequence: CDR1 SGHVS, CDR2 FQNEAQ. CDR3 amino acids: CASSSSRRGGQFF. The CDR3 region has the DNA TGTGCCAGCAGCTCCTCAAGGAGGGGTGGGCAGTTCTTC.

The CDR3: CASSPTFKAGAHEQYF. The CDR3 DNA is TGTGCCAGCAGCCCTACGTTTAAAGCGGGAGCCCACGAGCAGTACTTC. This sequence joins TRBV9 and TRBJ2-7; 8 positions match TRBD2. The V and J ends lost 4 bases and 5 bases, in that order; junction bases with no gene match: 14. The CDR3 has 16 amino acids. Germline CDR1 reads SGDLS; CDR2 reads YYNGEE.